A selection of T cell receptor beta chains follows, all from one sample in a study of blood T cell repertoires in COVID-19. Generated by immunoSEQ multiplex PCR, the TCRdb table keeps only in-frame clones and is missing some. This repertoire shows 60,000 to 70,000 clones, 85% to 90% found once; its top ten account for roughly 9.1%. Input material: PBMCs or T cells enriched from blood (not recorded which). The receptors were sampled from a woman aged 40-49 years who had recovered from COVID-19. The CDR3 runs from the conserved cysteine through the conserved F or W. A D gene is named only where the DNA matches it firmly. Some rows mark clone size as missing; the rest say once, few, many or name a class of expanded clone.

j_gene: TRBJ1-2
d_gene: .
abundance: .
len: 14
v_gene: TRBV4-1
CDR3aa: CASSGPRQVYGYTF
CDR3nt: TGCGCCAGCAGCGGGCCTAGACAGGTCTATGGCTACACCTTC

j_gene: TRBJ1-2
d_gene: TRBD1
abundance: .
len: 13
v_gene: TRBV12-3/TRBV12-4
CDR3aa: CASSLPDRDGYTF
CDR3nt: TGTGCCAGCAGTCTCCCGGACAGGGACGGCTACACCTTC

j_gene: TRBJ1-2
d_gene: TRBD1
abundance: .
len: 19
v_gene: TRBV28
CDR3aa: CASSLSLRGQGTKYYGYTF
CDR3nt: TGTGCCAGCAGTTTATCATTGAGGGGACAGGGGACTAAATACTATGGCTACACCTTC

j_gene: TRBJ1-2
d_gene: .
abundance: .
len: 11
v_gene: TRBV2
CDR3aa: CASSPRYGYTF
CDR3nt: TGTGCCAGCAGCCCGAGGTATGGCTACACCTTC

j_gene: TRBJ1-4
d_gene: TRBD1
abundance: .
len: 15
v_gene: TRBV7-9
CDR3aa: CASSPSGQANEKLFF
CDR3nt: TGTGCCAGCAGCCCCTCCGGACAGGCGAATGAAAAACTGTTTTTT

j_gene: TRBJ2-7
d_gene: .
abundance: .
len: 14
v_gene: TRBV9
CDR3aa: CASSAGLPLGEQYF
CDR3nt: TGTGCCAGCAGCGCGGGACTCCCCCTGGGGGAGCAGTACTTC

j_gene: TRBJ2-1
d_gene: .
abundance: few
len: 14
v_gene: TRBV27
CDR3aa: CASSFLSSYNEQFF
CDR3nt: TGTGCCAGCAGTTTCCTGAGCTCCTACAATGAGCAGTTCTTC

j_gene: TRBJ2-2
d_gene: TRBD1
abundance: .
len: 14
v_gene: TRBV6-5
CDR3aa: CASSRTGNTGELFF
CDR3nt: TGTGCCAGCAGTCGGACAGGGAACACCGGGGAGCTGTTTTTT

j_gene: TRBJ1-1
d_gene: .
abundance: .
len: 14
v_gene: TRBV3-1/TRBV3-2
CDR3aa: CASSPYGVETEAFF
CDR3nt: TGTGCCAGCAGCCCCTACGGGGTCGAGACTGAAGCTTTCTTT

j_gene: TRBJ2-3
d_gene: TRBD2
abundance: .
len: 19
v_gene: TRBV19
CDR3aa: CALRVTSGGWGPSTDTQYF
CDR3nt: TGTGCGCTCCGGGTGACTAGCGGGGGGTGGGGTCCTAGCACAGATACGCAGTATTTT

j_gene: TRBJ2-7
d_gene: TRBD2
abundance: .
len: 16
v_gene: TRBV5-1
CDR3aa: CASSPGPLAGGPEQYF
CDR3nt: TGCGCCAGCAGCCCCGGTCCCCTAGCGGGGGGCCCCGAGCAGTACTTC

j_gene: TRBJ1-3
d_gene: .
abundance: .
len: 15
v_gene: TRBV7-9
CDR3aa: CASITNGYSGNTIYF
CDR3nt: TGTGCCAGCATCACCAACGGTTACTCTGGAAACACCATATATTTT

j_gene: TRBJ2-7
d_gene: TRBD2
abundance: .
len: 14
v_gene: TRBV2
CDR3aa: CASSEVGGGYEQYF
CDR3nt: TGTGCCAGCAGTGAAGTCGGGGGGGGCTACGAGCAGTACTTC

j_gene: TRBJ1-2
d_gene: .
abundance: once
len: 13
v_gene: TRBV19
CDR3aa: CASMKGQGYGYTF
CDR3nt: TGTGCCAGTATGAAGGGGCAGGGCTATGGCTACACCTTC

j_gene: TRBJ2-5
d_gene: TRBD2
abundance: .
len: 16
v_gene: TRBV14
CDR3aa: CASSPGLAGDIETQYF
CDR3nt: TGTGCCAGCAGCCCAGGACTAGCGGGCGATATTGAGACCCAGTACTTC

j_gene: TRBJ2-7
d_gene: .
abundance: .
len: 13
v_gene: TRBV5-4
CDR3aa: CASSFGISGEQYF
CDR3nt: TGTGCCAGCAGCTTTGGGATTAGCGGAGAGCAGTACTTC

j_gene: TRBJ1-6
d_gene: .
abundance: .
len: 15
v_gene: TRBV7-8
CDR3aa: CASSLASNANSPLHF
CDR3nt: TGTGCCAGCAGCTTAGCCTCAAATGCGAATTCACCCCTCCACTTT

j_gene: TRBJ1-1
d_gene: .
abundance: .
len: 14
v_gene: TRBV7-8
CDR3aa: CASRRDRLNTEAFF
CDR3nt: TGTGCCAGCAGACGCGATAGATTGAACACTGAAGCTTTCTTT

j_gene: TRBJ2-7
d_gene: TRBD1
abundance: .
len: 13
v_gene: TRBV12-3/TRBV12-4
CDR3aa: CASRTGVLYEQYF
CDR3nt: TGTGCCAGCCGGACAGGGGTCCTCTACGAGCAGTACTTC

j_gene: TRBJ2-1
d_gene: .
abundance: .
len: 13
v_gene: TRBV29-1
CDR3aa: CSESVDTYNEQFF
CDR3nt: TGCAGCGAATCCGTTGACACCTACAATGAGCAGTTCTTC

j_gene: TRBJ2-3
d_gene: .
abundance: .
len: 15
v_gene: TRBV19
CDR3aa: CASSMRTGRTDTQYF
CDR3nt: TGTGCCAGTAGTATGCGGACTGGACGCACAGATACGCAGTATTTT

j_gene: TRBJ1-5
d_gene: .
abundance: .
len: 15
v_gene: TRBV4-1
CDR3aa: CASSQIGGGNQPQHF
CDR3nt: TGCGCCAGCAGCCAAATCGGCGGAGGGAATCAGCCCCAGCATTTT

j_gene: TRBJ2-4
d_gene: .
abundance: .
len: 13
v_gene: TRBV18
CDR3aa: CASSPQGVNIQYF
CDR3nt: TGTGCCAGCTCACCTCAGGGCGTAAACATTCAGTACTTC

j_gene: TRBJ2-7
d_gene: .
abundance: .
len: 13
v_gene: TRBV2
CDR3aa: CASSDRGIYEQYF
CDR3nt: TGTGCCAGTAGTGACCGAGGGATCTACGAGCAGTACTTC

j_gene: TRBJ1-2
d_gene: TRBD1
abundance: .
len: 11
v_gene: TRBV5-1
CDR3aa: CASWDSSSYTF
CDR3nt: TGCGCCAGCTGGGACAGTTCTTCCTACACCTTC

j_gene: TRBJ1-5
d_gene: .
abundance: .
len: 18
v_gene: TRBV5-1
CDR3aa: CASSLVPQGSDGNQPQHF
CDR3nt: TGCGCCAGCAGCTTGGTACCCCAGGGTTCAGACGGCAATCAGCCCCAGCATTTT

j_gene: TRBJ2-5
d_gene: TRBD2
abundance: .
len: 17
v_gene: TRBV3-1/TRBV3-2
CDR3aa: CASSQDLSGGLQETQYF
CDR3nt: TGTGCCAGCAGCCAAGATCTAAGCGGGGGCCTCCAAGAGACCCAGTACTTC

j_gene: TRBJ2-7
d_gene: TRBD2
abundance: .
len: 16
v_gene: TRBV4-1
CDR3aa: CASSQVLGGGLYEQYF
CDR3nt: TGCGCCAGCAGCCAAGTTCTAGGCGGGGGGCTCTACGAGCAGTACTTC

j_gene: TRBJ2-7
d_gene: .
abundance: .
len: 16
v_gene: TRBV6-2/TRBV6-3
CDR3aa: CASSYSILLQSYEQYF
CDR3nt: TGTGCCAGCAGTTACTCGATCCTCCTCCAGTCCTACGAGCAGTACTTC

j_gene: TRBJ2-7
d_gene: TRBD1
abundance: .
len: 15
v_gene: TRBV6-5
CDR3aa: CASSPGTGGSSEQYF
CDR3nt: TGTGCCAGCAGTCCCGGGACAGGGGGCTCGAGCGAGCAGTACTTC

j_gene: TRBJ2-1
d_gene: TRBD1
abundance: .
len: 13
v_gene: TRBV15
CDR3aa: CATSRDRYNEQFF
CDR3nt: TGTGCCACCAGCCGGGACAGGTACAATGAGCAGTTCTTC

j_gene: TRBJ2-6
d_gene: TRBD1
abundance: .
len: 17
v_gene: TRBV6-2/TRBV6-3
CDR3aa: CASSVTGDGSGANVLTF
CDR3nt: TGTGCCAGCAGTGTGACAGGGGACGGCTCTGGGGCCAACGTCCTGACTTTC

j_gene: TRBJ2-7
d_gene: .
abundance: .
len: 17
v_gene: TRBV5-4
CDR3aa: CASSLRSGGLLTYEQYF
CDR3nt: TGTGCCAGCAGCTTGCGGTCGGGGGGCCTCCTAACCTACGAGCAGTACTTC

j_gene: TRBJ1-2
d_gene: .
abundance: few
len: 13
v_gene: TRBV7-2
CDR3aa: CASNSPTGSGYTF
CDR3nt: TGTGCCAGCAACAGTCCAACAGGGAGTGGCTACACCTTC

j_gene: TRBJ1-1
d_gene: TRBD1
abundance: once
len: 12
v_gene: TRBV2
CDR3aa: CASSAQGAEAFF
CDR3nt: TGTGCCAGCAGTGCGCAGGGGGCTGAAGCTTTCTTT

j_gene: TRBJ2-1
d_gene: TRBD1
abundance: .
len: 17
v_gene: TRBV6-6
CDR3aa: CASSRSGTGGYYNEQFF
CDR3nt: TGTGCCAGCAGTCGATCCGGGACAGGGGGCTACTACAATGAGCAGTTCTTC

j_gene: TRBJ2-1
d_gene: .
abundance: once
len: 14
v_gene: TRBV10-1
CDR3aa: CASSEAGDVNEQFF
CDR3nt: TGCGCCAGCAGTGAGGCAGGGGATGTGAATGAGCAGTTCTTC

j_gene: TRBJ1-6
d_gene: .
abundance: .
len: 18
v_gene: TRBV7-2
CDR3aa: CASSLEGLRSSYNSPLHF
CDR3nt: TGTGCCAGCAGCTTGGAGGGTCTCAGGAGCTCCTATAATTCACCCCTCCACTTT

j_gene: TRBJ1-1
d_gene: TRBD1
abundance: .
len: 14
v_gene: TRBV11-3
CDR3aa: CASSSWDSSSEAFF
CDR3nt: TGTGCCAGCAGCTCCTGGGACAGCTCCTCTGAAGCTTTCTTT

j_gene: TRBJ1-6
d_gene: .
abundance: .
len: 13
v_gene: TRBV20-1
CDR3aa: CSASIRANSPLHF
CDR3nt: TGCAGTGCTAGTATCAGGGCCAATTCACCCCTCCACTTT

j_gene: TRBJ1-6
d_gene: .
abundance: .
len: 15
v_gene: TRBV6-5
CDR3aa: CAGGITGTNNSPLHF
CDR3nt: TGTGCCGGGGGGATAACAGGAACGAATAATTCACCCCTCCACTTT

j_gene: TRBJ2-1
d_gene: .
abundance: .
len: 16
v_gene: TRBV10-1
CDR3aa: CASSEYVLAHRNEQFF
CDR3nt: TGCGCCAGCAGTGAGTATGTCCTAGCTCATCGAAATGAGCAGTTCTTC

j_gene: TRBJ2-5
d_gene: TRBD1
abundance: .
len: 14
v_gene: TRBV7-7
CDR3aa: CASSVDRGAETQYF
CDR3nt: TGTGCCAGCAGCGTAGACAGGGGGGCAGAGACCCAGTACTTC

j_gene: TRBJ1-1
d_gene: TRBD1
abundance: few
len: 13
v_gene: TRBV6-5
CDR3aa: CASCGTVNTEAFF
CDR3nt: TGTGCCAGCTGCGGGACAGTGAACACTGAAGCTTTCTTT

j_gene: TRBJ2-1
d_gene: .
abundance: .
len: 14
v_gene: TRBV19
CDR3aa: CASSGRGEGNEQFF
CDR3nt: TGTGCCAGTAGCGGTAGGGGGGAGGGCAATGAGCAGTTCTTC

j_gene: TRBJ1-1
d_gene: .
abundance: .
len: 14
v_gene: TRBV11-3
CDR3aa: CASSLDLGTREAFF
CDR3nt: TGTGCCAGCAGCTTAGATCTGGGCACCCGTGAAGCTTTCTTT

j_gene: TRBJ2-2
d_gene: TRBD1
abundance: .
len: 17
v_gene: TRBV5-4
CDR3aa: CASSPKGQGAGTGELFF
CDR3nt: TGTGCCAGCAGCCCCAAAGGACAGGGGGCCGGCACCGGGGAGCTGTTTTTT

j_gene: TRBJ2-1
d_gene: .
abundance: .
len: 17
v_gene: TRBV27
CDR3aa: CASSLNEVGGRGNEQFF
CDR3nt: TGTGCCAGCAGTTTAAACGAGGTCGGGGGGCGGGGGAATGAGCAGTTCTTC

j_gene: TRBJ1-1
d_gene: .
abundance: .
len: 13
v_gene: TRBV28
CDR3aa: CASSLPPPQEAFF
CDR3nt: TGTGCCAGCAGTTTACCGCCCCCACAGGAAGCTTTCTTT

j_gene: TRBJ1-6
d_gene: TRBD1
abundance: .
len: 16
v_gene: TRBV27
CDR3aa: CASSLSSGQGNSPLHF
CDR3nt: TGTGCCAGCAGTTTATCGTCGGGACAGGGGAATTCACCCCTCCACTTT

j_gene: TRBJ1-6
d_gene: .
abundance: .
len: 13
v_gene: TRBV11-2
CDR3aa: CASSWSRDSPLHF
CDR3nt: TGTGCCAGCAGCTGGAGCAGGGATTCACCCCTCCACTTT

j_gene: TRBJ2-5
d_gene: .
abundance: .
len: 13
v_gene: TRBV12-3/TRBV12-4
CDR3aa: CASRTTNQETQYF
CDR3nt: TGTGCCAGCAGGACGACTAACCAAGAGACCCAGTACTTC

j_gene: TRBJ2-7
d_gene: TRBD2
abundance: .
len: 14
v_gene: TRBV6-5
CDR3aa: CASSYSSGGHEQYF
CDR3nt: TGTGCCAGCAGTTACTCTAGCGGGGGGCACGAGCAGTACTTC

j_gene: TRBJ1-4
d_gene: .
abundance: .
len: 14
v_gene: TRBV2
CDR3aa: CASSEQGWIEKLFF
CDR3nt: TGTGCCAGCAGTGAGCAGGGCTGGATTGAAAAACTGTTTTTT

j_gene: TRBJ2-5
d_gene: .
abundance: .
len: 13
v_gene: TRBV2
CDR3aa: CASSVDSQETQYF
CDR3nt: TGTGCCAGCAGTGTGGACAGCCAAGAGACCCAGTACTTC

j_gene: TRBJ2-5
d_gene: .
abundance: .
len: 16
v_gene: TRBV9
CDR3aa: CASSVGIGWSQETQYF
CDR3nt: TGTGCCAGCAGCGTAGGGATCGGGTGGAGCCAAGAGACCCAGTACTTC

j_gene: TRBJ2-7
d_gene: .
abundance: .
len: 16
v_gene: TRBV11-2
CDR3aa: CASSLAAGLSSYEQYF
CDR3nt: TGTGCCAGCAGCTTAGCGGCAGGGCTAAGCTCCTACGAGCAGTACTTC

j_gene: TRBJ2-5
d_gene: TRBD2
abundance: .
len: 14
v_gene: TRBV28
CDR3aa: CASVRGDHVGTQYF
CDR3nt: TGTGCCAGCGTTCGGGGGGACCATGTCGGGACCCAGTACTTC